This T cell receptor beta chain was found in a study of blood T cells in healthy people across ages. Turning to this clonotype: The antigen is undetermined.

Through a sample-barcoded 5' primer and a J-beta primer mix, a second PCR was run for roughly 6 to 11 cycles. Via MiXCR, TCRdb re-called the 5' RACE reads, giving one row per CDR3 protein. The table records roughly 1.9 million distinct CDR3 sequences, 39% of them present only once. Overall study findings and caveats: Long-lived donors had more naive CD4+ cells and higher diversity than aged donors.

The CDR3 runs to 15 residues. J was trimmed by 10 bases and V by 6 bases; bases with no gene match: 7. The sequenced sample was blood. This clonotype was sampled from a human donor in good health. This rearrangement joins TRBV12-3 or TRBV12-4 to TRBJ2-2; 14 nucleotides agree with TRBD2. The CDR3 spells CASSPGLAGVEELFF. The CDR3 nucleotides are TGTGCCAGCAGCCCGGGACTAGCGGGGGTGGAGGAGCTGTTTTTT.